This TCR beta chain was sequenced during a study of shared clonotypes between healthy human individuals. Using immunoSEQ multiplex PCR, the repertoire was profiled, and TCRdb retains in-frame clones only, with some absent. This table holds approximately 1.5 million clones, about 98.5% found once. The CDR3 has 12 residues. CDR1 is SGHTA, CDR2 FQGNSA, per germline. V lost 5 bases and J 9 bases, leaving 11 bases between the germline ends. This chain links TRBV7-2 with TRBJ2-1; D not certain. The sequencing sample was made of naive CD4+ T cells sorted from blood. Regarding subset: CD45RA+ positively selected. This receptor was obtained from a man aged 25 to 45 in good health. The chain's CDR3 is CASSQTWSEQFF. CDR3 nucleotide sequence: TGTGCCAGCAGCCAGACGTGGTCTGAGCAGTTCTTC.